This T cell receptor (beta chain) was obtained from a study of beta chain features in type 1 diabetes. Study-level points and caveats: Shorter templates might be favored by PCR, and equally so in patients and in controls. A closer apparent resemblance between naive, central memory and Treg TCRB repertoires was seen in patients than in healthy donors. TCRB CDR3 length was moderately but significantly reduced in all four CD4+ subsets of Type 1 diabetes patients. There were fewer insertions and more deletions at the VDJ junctions of type 1 diabetes patients.

Since all of the isolated RNA was reverse transcribed, expressed TCRB transcripts were what got sequenced. Produced via immunoSEQ multiplex PCR; TCRdb's table is partial and in-frame only. This table holds 240,000 or so clones, over 20% found once. Concerning this clone itself: Its antigen is undetermined.

The CDR3 is 16 residues long. Germline-derived CDR1 and CDR2 are SGHRS and YFSETQ. V lost 0 bases, J lost 1 base, and 13 bases lay in between. The sequenced sample was naive CD4+ T cells from blood. The TCR sequence derives from a woman in her forties with type 1 diabetes. The V and J genes are TRBV5-1 and TRBJ2-5, with D tentatively TRBD1 (6 bases). CDR3 bases: TGCGCCAGCAGCTTGGCCTCGAGGACAGCCCAAGAGACCCAGTACTTC. This encodes CASSLASRTAQETQYF.